Listed below are T cell receptor beta chains from one sample, sequenced in a study of blood T cell repertoires in COVID-19. TCRdb's table, derived via immunoSEQ multiplex PCR, lists solely in-frame clones and lacks some. The sample consists of over 70,000 clones, roughly 80% of them appearing once. Material for sequencing was peripheral blood. The receptors come from a man between 65 and 85 years old who had recovered from COVID-19. Both conserved end residues are trimmed from each CDR3. The D gene is left open where the match is weak.

d_gene | v_gene | CDR3aa
TRBD2 | TRBV7-2 | ASSPRGERNYEQY
- | TRBV2 | ACKWQDNQPQH
- | TRBV6-2/TRBV6-3 | ASSRTRDTWGGTEAF
- | TRBV18 | ASSPDKASTDTQY
- | TRBV9 | ASSVEQGPDNEQF
- | TRBV9 | ASSVSGTQRRELF
- | TRBV7-6 | ASSPAGGGQY
TRBD1 | TRBV7-2 | ASSSLGSVDREAEAF
TRBD1 | TRBV7-8 | ASSPRTGQGDNSPLH
- | TRBV19 | ASSGIATNEKLF
- | TRBV15 | ATSRDLRNTEAF
TRBD1 | TRBV6-6 | ATAPGTGWVNQPQH
TRBD1 | TRBV7-2 | ASSLGLSDRGDSPLH